The 28 T cell receptor beta chains below come from one sample, sequenced in a study of control samples from healthy donors and cancer patients. The repertoire was sequenced with immunoSEQ multiplex PCR; TCRdb's copy has only in-frame clones and lacks some. The data show about 30,000 clones, approximately 85% seen once. What was sequenced was PBMCs. The receptor set was obtained from a woman aged 60-75 years with head and neck cancer.

This chain joins TRBV7-9 and TRBJ2-2; tentative D call: TRBD1 (5 bases). CDR3 length equals 14 residues. Germline V gene data show CDR1 as SEHNR and CDR2 as FQNEAQ (reference sequence). The V end was cut by 7 bases, the J end by 2 bases, with 11 bases between. The CDR3 region is CASNPQVNTGELFF. The CDR3 coding sequence is TGTGCCAGCAACCCACAGGTTAACACCGGGGAGCTGTTTTTT. The full variable domain, with the rest looked up from reference TRBV7-9 and TRBJ2-2, is DTGVSQNPRHKITKRGQNVTFRCDPISEHNRLYWYRQTLGQGPEFLTYFQNEAQLEKSRLLSDRFSAERPKGSFSTLEIQRTEQGDSAMYLCASNPQVNTGELFFGEGSRLTVL.

V gene TRBV7-3 combines with J gene TRBJ1-2, with no clear D. The CDR3 consists of 14 residues. V dropped 5 bases and J dropped 4 bases, with 14 bases sitting between them. Germline values: CDR1 SGHTA, CDR2 FQGTGA. The CDR3 loop is CASSPDRYPYGYTF. The CDR3 DNA is TGTGCCAGCAGCCCTGATCGGTACCCCTATGGCTACACCTTC.

The gene calls are TRBV30 and TRBJ1-3, with 10 bases identical to TRBD1. CDR3 length: 15 residues. V shed 1 base, J shed 4 bases, and the junction held 4 bases outside the gene matches. Germline CDR1 reads GTSNPN; CDR2 reads SVGIG (reference sequence). The CDR3 DNA reads as TGTGCCTGGAGTGCCGGGACAGGGGCGGGAAACACCATATATTTT. Translating gives CAWSAGTGAGNTIYF. The full variable domain, completed using reference TRBV30 and TRBJ1-3, is SQTIHQWPATLVQPVGSPLSLECTVEGTSNPNLYWYRQAAGRGLQLLFYSVGIGQISSEVPQNLSASRPQDRQFILSSKKLLLSDSGFYLCAWSAGTGAGNTIYFGEGSWLTVV.

The CDR3 DNA reads TGTGCCAGCAGCCCGAGGGACAGGGGTTTCACCGGGGAGCTGTTTTTT. This gives the protein CASSPRDRGFTGELFF. The chain joins TRBV5-4 to TRBJ2-2; 10 bases fit TRBD1. The CDR3 loop spans 16 amino acids. The junction had 7 bases not matched to a gene; V was cut back by 4 bases and J by 4 bases. Germline V gene sequence: CDR1 SGHNT, CDR2 YYREEE (reference sequence). Full variable domain (remainder filled in from reference TRBV5-4 and TRBJ2-2): ETGVTQSPTHLIKTRGQQVTLRCSSQSGHNTVSWYQQALGQGPQFIFQYYREEENGRGNFPPRFSGLQFPNYSSELNVNALELDDSALYLCASSPRDRGFTGELFFGEGSRLTVL.

This chain joins TRBV12-5 and TRBJ1-2, with TRBD1 matching 8 bases. CDR3 length: 13 amino acids. Germline CDR1 is LGHNT and CDR2 is FRNRAP. The V gene end was trimmed by 6 bases and the J gene end by 7 bases; junction bases not matched to a gene: 7. Here the CDR3 DNA reads TGTGCTAGTGGCCACGGACAGGGAAGTGGCTACACCTTC. This gives the protein CASGHGQGSGYTF.

This chain links TRBV6-5 with TRBJ1-5, with a possible D match to TRBD1 (5 bases). V dropped 5 bases and J dropped 3 bases, with 14 bases sitting between them. The CDR3 has 15 amino acids. Germline V gene data show CDR1 as MNHEY and CDR2 as SVGAGI. In nucleotides, the CDR3 is TGTGCCAGCAGTAACGCGGGGCTTACCAATCAGCCCCAGCATTTT. It is translated as CASSNAGLTNQPQHF.

This clone has just a few counts. V usage is TRBV6-4 and J usage is TRBJ2-6; D is possibly TRBD1 (5 bases). This CDR3 is built from 14 residues. CDR1 MRHNA and CDR2 SNTAGT come from the germline V gene. Trimming removed 2 bases from V and 3 bases from J, with 5 bases in between. The CDR3 DNA reads as TGTGCCAGCAGTGACAGGGGTGGGGCCAACGTCCTGACTTTC. Translating gives CASSDRGGANVLTF.

The V gene is TRBV19, the J gene TRBJ1-5; 8 bases fit TRBD1. The germline V gene has CDR1 LNHDA and CDR2 SQIVND (reference sequence). J gave up 0 bases and V 3 bases, and 4 bases lay outside the gene matches. The CDR3 contains 16 residues. The CDR3 sequence is CASSIRTGNSNQPQHF. The CDR3 DNA reads TGTGCCAGTAGTATTCGGACAGGGAATAGCAATCAGCCCCAGCATTTT.

In its sample, this clone was seen a few times. The J gene is TRBJ1-1, the V gene TRBV6-5; 9 bases fit TRBD1. From germline, CDR1 is MNHEY and CDR2 SVGAGI. V dropped 5 bases and J dropped 4; count of bases not matched to a gene: 8. CDR3 size: 15 residues. The CDR3 nucleotides read TGTGCCAGCAGTCCGCGGACAGGGGTTTTCACTGAAGCTTTCTTT. This codes for CASSPRTGVFTEAFF.

The chain has TRBV10-1 and TRBJ2-2, with a possible D match to TRBD1 (5 bases). Germline CDR1 and CDR2: WNHNN and SYGVQD (reference sequence). Deletions cut 6 bases from V and 2 bases from J, with 7 bases between. This CDR3 contains 13 residues. The CDR3 region is CASSDSNTGELFF. The CDR3 DNA follows: TGCGCCAGCAGCGACAGCAACACCGGGGAGCTGTTTTTT.

This clone came up once. The rearrangement links TRBV3-1 (or the pseudogene TRBV3-2) to TRBJ1-5; D might be TRBD1 (5 bases). The CDR3 loop spans 17 amino acids. Per the germline V gene, CDR1 is LGHDT and CDR2 is YNNKEL (reference sequence). V was pared by 0 bases and J by 3 bases, with 15 bases between. The CDR3, as DNA: TGTGCCAGCAGCCAAGATCCAGGCAGGGATACCAATCAGCCCCAGCATTTT. Translated, it gives CASSQDPGRDTNQPQHF.

V usage is TRBV5-1 and J usage is TRBJ2-5, with 8 bases identical to TRBD1. The CDR3 runs to 15 residues. Germline V gives CDR1 SGHRS, CDR2 YFSETQ. Unmatched junction bases numbered 6, after V lost 4 bases and J lost 1 base. CDR3 sequence: CASSTPTGAQETQYF. Here the CDR3 DNA reads TGCGCCAGCAGCACCCCGACAGGGGCCCAAGAGACCCAGTACTTC. The full variable domain, its missing parts supplied by reference TRBV5-1 and TRBJ2-5, is KAGVTQTPRYLIKTRGQQVTLSCSPISGHRSVSWYQQTPGQGLQFLFEYFSETQRNKGNFPGRFSGRQFSNSRSEMNVSTLELGDSALYLCASSTPTGAQETQYFGPGTRLLVL.

The rearrangement joins TRBV11-3 to TRBJ2-3, with a possible D match to TRBD2 (5 bases). Trimming pared 8 bases from V and 2 bases from J, leaving 14 bases between. Per the germline V gene, CDR1 is SGHNT and CDR2 is YENEEA. This CDR3 region has 14 residues. The CDR3 bases are TGTGCCAGCGTCAGTCGGACTTTCACAGATACGCAGTATTTT. This translates into CASVSRTFTDTQYF.

The chain uses TRBV20-1 and TRBJ1-1; 7 bases match TRBD1. The CDR3 extends over 10 amino acids. The germline V gene has CDR1 DFQATT and CDR2 SNEGSKA (reference sequence). As DNA, the CDR3 is TGCAGGGTCAAAGGGACAGAGGCTTTCTTT. Amino acids: CRVKGTEAFF.

This CDR3 reads CASSPGGAAGNEQFF. The CDR3 nucleotides read TGTGCCAGCAGCCCGGGGGGTGCTGCGGGGAATGAGCAGTTCTTC. The rearrangement links TRBV5-4 to TRBJ2-1; TRBD2 agrees at 7 bases. The CDR3 has 15 amino acids. The V gene end was trimmed by 4 bases and the J gene end by 7 bases; junction bases not matched to a gene: 11. CDR1 and CDR2 from the germline V gene are SGHNT and YYREEE (reference sequence).

The chain employs TRBV18 and TRBJ2-3; tentatively, D is TRBD2 (5 bases). The CDR3 loop spans 15 amino acids. The ends were cut back, 3 bases at V and 1 base at J, with 11 bases in the middle. The germline CDR1 and CDR2 sequences are KGHSH and LQKENI. As DNA, the CDR3 is TGTGCCAGCTCACCTCCAAGTAGCGGCACAGATACGCAGTATTTT. It translates to CASSPPSSGTDTQYF.

V is TRBV19 and J is TRBJ1-5; tentatively, D is TRBD1 (6 bases). In germline, CDR1 is LNHDA, CDR2 SQIVND (reference sequence). The CDR3 consists of 14 residues. Deletions cut 5 bases from V and 3 bases from J, with 11 bases between. CDR3 sequence reads: CASSPRDNNQPQHF. CDR3 nucleotides: TGTGCCAGTAGTCCTCGGGACAACAATCAGCCCCAGCATTTT.

The CDR3 nucleotides read TGTGCCAGCAGCTCACAGGGGGCGGATGGCTACACCTTC. It is translated as CASSSQGADGYTF. This chain connects TRBV7-3 to TRBJ1-2; TRBD1 matches at 9 bases. The CDR3 has 13 amino acids. The germline CDR1 and CDR2 sequences are SGHTA and FQGTGA. Unmatched junction bases numbered 3, after V lost 4 bases and J lost 6 bases.

The chain recombines TRBV5-1 with TRBJ1-5; unclear D gene. The CDR3 runs to 14 residues. Looked up from germline, CDR1 is SGHRS and CDR2 is YFSETQ. Trimming stripped 4 bases from V and 2 bases from J, with 10 bases between. CDR3 region: CASSRDGGNQPQHF. The CDR3, as DNA: TGCGCCAGCAGCCGTGACGGGGGCAATCAGCCCCAGCATTTT.

The chain couples TRBV7-2 to TRBJ2-7; 7 bases fit TRBD2. This CDR3 is 14 amino acids long. V lost 1 base to trimming and J lost 3 bases; unmatched junction nucleotides: 3. The V gene's germline CDR1 is SGHTA and CDR2 FQGNSA. CDR3 in amino acids: CASSLERGIYEQYF. CDR3 DNA: TGTGCCAGCAGCTTAGAGCGGGGTATCTACGAGCAGTACTTC.

The genes are TRBV11-2 and TRBJ2-3, with a tentative D call TRBD1 (5 bases). V was trimmed by 3 bases and J by 0 bases, leaving 10 bases between them. Germline assignment: CDR1 SGHAT and CDR2 FQNNGV. This CDR3 has 15 amino acids. As DNA, the CDR3 is TGTGCCAGCAGCTTGACAGCCTCTAGCACAGATACGCAGTATTTT. This translates into CASSLTASSTDTQYF.

The rearrangement joins TRBV3-1 (or the pseudogene TRBV3-2) to TRBJ2-3; D remains unclear. The CDR3 is 13 residues long. Germline loops: CDR1 LGHDT, CDR2 YNNKEL (reference sequence). Trimming left V 0 bases short and J 6 bases short, with 7 bases between. CDR3 residues: CASSQDPSDTQYF. CDR3 nucleotide sequence: TGTGCCAGCAGCCAAGATCCTTCCGATACGCAGTATTTT.

The genes are TRBV19 and TRBJ1-5; D not certain. Trimming removed 1 base at V and 3 bases at J, with 4 bases between. Germline V gene data show CDR1 as LNHDA and CDR2 as SQIVND (reference sequence). The CDR3 is made up of 13 amino acids. CDR3 loop: CASSIAPNQPQHF. In DNA, the CDR3 is TGTGCCAGTAGTATAGCTCCCAATCAGCCCCAGCATTTT. Using reference TRBV19 and TRBJ1-5 for the parts outside the CDR3, the full variable domain is DGGITQSPKYLFRKEGQNVTLSCEQNLNHDAMYWYRQDPGQGLRLIYYSQIVNDFQKGDIAEGYSVSREKKESFPLTVTSAQKNPTAFYLCASSIAPNQPQHFGDGTRLSIL.

V usage is TRBV4-3 and J usage is TRBJ1-5, with D uncertain. The germline V and J ends were trimmed by 0 bases and 5 bases, with 11 bases remaining between them. Germline CDR1 is LGHNA and CDR2 is YSLEER. The CDR3 totals 15 residues. CDR3: CASSQDRMGDQPQHF. CDR3 bases: TGCGCCAGCAGCCAAGACAGGATGGGCGATCAGCCCCAGCATTTT.

The chain couples TRBV12-5 to TRBJ1-5; no clear D. The CDR3 contains 12 residues. Germline V gene lookup returns CDR1 LGHNT and CDR2 FRNRAP. V lost 1 base and J 7 bases, leaving 5 bases between the germline ends. CDR3 bases: TGTGCTAGTGGTTTGGATAGACAGCCCCAGCATTTT. As protein: CASGLDRQPQHF.

The chain combines TRBV7-8 with TRBJ1-2; D unresolved. Germline CDR1 reads SGHVS; CDR2 reads FQNEAQ. V lost 0 bases and J lost 3, with 8 bases in between. The CDR3 extends over 14 amino acids. The CDR3 bases are TGTGCCAGCAGCTTAGCGCAAAGCTACTATGGCTACACCTTC. The encoded protein is CASSLAQSYYGYTF. The variable domain in full, with the rest retrieved from reference TRBV7-8 and TRBJ1-2, is GAGVSQSPRYKVAKRGQDVALRCDPISGHVSLFWYQQALGQGPEFLTYFQNEAQLDKSGLPSDRFFAERPEGSVSTLKIQRTQQEDSAVYLCASSLAQSYYGYTFGSGTRLTVV.

The chain recombines TRBV11-3 with TRBJ2-5, with unresolved D. Trimming stripped 2 bases from V and 2 bases from J, with 6 bases between. This CDR3 is 13 amino acids long. CDR1 SGHNT and CDR2 YENEEA come from the germline V gene. The DNA of the CDR3 is TGTGCCAGCAGCTTACCTGGACAAGAGACCCAGTACTTC. Protein product: CASSLPGQETQYF.

The chain recombines TRBV7-9 with TRBJ2-7; 12 bases match TRBD2. The trim removed 5 bases at V and 3 bases at J, leaving 8 bases unmatched. The germline gives CDR1 SEHNR, CDR2 FQNEAQ (reference sequence). This CDR3 has 16 amino acids. CDR3 region: CASSPGLAGKGYEQYF. The CDR3 coding sequence is TGTGCCAGCAGCCCCGGACTAGCGGGAAAGGGCTACGAGCAGTACTTC. The full variable domain, in which reference TRBV7-9 and TRBJ2-7 provide the parts outside the CDR3, is DTGVSQNPRHKITKRGQNVTFRCDPISEHNRLYWYRQTLGQGPEFLTYFQNEAQLEKSRLLSDRFSAERPKGSFSTLEIQRTEQGDSAMYLCASSPGLAGKGYEQYFGPGTRLTVT.